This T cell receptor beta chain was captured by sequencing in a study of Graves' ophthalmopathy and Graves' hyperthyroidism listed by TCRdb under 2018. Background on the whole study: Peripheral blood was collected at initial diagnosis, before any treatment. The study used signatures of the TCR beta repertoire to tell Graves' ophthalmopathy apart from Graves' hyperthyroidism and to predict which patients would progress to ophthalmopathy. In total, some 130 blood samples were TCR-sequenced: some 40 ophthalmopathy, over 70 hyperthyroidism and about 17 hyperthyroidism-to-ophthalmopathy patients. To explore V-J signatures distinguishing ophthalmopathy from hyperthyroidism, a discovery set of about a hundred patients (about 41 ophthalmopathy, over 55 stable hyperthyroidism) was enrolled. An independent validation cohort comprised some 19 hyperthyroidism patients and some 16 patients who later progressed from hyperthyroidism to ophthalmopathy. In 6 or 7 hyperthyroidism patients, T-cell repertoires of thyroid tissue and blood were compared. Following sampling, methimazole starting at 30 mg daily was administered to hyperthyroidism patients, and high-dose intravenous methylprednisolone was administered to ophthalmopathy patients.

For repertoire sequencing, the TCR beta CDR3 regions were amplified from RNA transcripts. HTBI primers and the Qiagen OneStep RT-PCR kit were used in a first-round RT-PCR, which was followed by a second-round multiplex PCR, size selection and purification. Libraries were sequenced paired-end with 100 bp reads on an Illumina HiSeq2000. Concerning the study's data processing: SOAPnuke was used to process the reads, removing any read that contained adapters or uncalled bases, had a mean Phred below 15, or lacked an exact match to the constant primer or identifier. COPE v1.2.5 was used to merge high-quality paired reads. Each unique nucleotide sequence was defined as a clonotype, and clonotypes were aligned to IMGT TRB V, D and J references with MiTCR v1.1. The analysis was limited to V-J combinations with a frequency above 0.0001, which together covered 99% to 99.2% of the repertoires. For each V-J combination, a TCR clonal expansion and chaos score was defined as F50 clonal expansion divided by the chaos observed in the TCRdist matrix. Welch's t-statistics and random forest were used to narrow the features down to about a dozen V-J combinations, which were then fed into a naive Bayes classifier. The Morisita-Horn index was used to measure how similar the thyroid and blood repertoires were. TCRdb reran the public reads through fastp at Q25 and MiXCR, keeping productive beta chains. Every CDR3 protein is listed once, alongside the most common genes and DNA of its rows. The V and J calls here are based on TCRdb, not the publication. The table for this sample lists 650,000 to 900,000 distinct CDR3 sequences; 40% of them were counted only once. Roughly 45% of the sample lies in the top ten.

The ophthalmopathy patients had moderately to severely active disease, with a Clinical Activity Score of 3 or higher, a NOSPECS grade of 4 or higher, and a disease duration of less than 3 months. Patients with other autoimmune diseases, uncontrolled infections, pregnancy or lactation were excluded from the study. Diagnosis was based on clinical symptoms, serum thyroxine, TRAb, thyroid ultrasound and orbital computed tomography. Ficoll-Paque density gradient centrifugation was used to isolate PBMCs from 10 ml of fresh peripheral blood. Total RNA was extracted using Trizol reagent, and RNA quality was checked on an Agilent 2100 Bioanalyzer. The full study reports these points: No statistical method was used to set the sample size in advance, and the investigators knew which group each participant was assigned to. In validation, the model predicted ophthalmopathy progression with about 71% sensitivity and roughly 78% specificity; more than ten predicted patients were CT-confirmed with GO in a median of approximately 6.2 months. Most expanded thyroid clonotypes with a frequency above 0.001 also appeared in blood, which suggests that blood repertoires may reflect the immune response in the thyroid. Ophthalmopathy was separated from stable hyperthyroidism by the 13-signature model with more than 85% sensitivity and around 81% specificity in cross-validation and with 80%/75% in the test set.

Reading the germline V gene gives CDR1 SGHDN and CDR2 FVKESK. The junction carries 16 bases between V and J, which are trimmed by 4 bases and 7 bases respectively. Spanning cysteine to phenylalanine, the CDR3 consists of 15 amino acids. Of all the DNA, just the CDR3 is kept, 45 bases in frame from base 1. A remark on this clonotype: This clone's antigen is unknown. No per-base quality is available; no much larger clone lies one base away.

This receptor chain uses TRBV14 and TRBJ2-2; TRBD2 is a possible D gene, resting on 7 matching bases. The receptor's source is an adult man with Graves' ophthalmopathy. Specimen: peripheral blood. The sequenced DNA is TGTGCCAGCAGCCCAAGCGGGAAGGGGGGCGGGGAGCTGTTTTTT. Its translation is CASSPSGKGGGELFF.